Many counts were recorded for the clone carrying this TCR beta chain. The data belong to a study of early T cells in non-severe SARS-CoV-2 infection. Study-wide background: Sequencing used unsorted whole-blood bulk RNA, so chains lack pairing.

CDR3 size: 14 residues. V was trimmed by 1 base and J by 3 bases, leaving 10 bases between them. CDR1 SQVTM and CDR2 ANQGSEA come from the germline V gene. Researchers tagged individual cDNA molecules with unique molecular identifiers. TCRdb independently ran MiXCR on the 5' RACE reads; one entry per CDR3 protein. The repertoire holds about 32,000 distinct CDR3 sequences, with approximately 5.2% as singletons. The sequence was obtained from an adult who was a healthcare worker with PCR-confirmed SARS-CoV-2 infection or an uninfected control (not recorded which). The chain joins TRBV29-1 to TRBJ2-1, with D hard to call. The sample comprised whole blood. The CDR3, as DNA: TGCAGCGTTGAAGCTAGAGGTCACTACAATGAGCAGTTCTTC. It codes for CSVEARGHYNEQFF.